This T cell receptor (beta chain) derives from a study of T cells in tumors after PD-1 blockade. Study-wide context: Patients had no prior checkpoint blockade, systemic immunosuppressants, or anti-cancer therapy within 4 weeks. On average, peripheral blood gave more than 100,000 TCR templates and 35,000 to 40,000 unique clonotypes.

Genomic DNA template from tumor biopsies or peripheral blood, about 616 ng to 6,500 ng input. Measured with immunoSEQ multiplex PCR; TCRdb has only the in-frame clones, and not every one. The repertoire holds about 34,000 clones, with 73% as singletons. Sequencing used PBMCs, obtained after anti-PD-1 treatment. The receptor was derived from a human donor with basal cell carcinoma.

CDR3 amino acids: CSATEGQDYGYTF. DNA of the CDR3: TGCAGCGCTACCGAGGGGCAAGACTATGGCTACACCTTC. The chain has TRBV29-1 and TRBJ1-2; possible D gene TRBD1, 5 bases. In germline, CDR1 is SQVTM, CDR2 ANQGSEA. There are 13 residues in the CDR3. Trimming took 7 bases from V and 3 from J, leaving 15 bases between them.